The 24 T cell receptor beta chains below come from one sample, sequenced in a study of CD8+ T cells in alopecia areata. It was cDNA, reverse transcribed from extracted RNA, that served as the sequencing template. Method: immunoSEQ multiplex PCR; TCRdb's copy keeps in-frame clones and lacks some. The repertoire holds about 190,000 clones, with around 56% as singletons. The treatment here: oral pan-JAK inhibitor, 5-10 mg twice daily. The sequences come from CD4+ T cells sorted from blood, collected at week 4, from a patient treated with tofacitinib. The receptor source for this set is a human donor with alopecia areata.

The genes are TRBV7-3 and TRBJ2-1; D unresolved. Germline CDR1 SGHTA, CDR2 FQGTGA. The ends were cut back, 0 bases at V and 8 bases at J, with 11 bases in the middle. The CDR3 extends over 14 amino acids. The CDR3 loop is CASSLTTRWDEQFF. Written as DNA, the CDR3 is TGTGCCAGCAGCTTAACTACCAGGTGGGATGAGCAGTTCTTC.

This rearrangement joins TRBV7-8 to TRBJ2-1; TRBD2 is a possible D gene (6 bases). The V gene lost 4 bases and the J gene lost 6 bases, with 19 bases spanning the gap. The CDR3 consists of 16 residues. CDR1 SGHVS and CDR2 FQNEAQ come from the germline V gene. CDR3 sequence reads: CASSSGESGRSNEQFF. CDR3 nucleotides: TGTGCCAGCAGCTCCGGTGAAAGCGGGCGCAGCAATGAGCAGTTCTTC.

This sequence joins TRBV25-1 and TRBJ2-1; D unclear. This CDR3 region has 14 residues. V was clipped by 1 base and J by 4 bases, with 8 bases between them. Germline V gene lookup returns CDR1 MGHDK and CDR2 SYGVNS. In nucleotides, the CDR3 is TGTGCCAGCAGTGAATCGGGCCAGTACAATGAGCAGTTCTTC. The encoded protein is CASSESGQYNEQFF.

V gene TRBV5-1 combines with J gene TRBJ1-1, with D possibly matching TRBD1 (5 bases). The CDR3 runs 15 residues. The V end lost 1 base, the J end lost 4 bases, and 14 bases lay between the germline ends. Looked up from germline, CDR1 is SGHRS and CDR2 is YFSETQ. The CDR3 loop reads CASSLSLGAGTEAFF. CDR3 nucleotide sequence: TGCGCCAGCAGCTTGTCGTTAGGGGCAGGCACTGAAGCTTTCTTT.

CDR3 nucleotide sequence: TGCAGCGTTGAAGTAGGAGGGTTAGCTTTCTTT. Translated: CSVEVGGLAFF. V and J are TRBV29-1 and TRBJ1-1; D unclear. CDR3 size: 11 residues. The V end lost 1 base, the J end lost 10 bases, and 10 bases lay between the germline ends. Germline CDR1 is SQVTM and CDR2 is ANQGSEA.

The chain employs TRBV30 and TRBJ2-5; D not certain. V was clipped by 3 bases and J by 0 bases, with 11 bases between them. Germline loops: CDR1 GTSNPN, CDR2 SVGIG (reference sequence). The CDR3 is made up of 14 amino acids. The CDR3 loop reads CAWSWLRDQETQYF. CDR3 DNA: TGTGCCTGGAGCTGGCTCCGGGACCAAGAGACCCAGTACTTC.

This clone was counted between two and nine times. The V gene is TRBV5-4, the J gene TRBJ2-7; 8 bases match TRBD2. With V trimmed by 4 bases and J by 4 bases, 13 bases remained unmatched. The CDR3 consists of 16 residues. Germline V gene sequence: CDR1 SGHNT, CDR2 YYREEE (reference sequence). The CDR3 DNA sequence: TGTGCCAGCAGCATCTTAGCGGGACCTCGCACGTACGAGCAGTACTTC. Translating it yields CASSILAGPRTYEQYF.

This clone came up a few times. This chain links TRBV29-1 with TRBJ1-2; TRBD1 is a possible D gene (5 bases). Looked up from germline, CDR1 is SQVTM and CDR2 is ANQGSEA. The CDR3 spans 12 residues. V was cut by 4 bases and J by 2 bases, with 8 bases left in between. CDR3 bases: TGCAGCGTTGTTAAGGGGAACTATGGCTACACCTTC. Amino acid sequence: CSVVKGNYGYTF. Full variable domain (remainder filled in from reference TRBV29-1 and TRBJ1-2): SAVISQKPSRDICQRGTSLTIQCQVDSQVTMMFWYRQQPGQSLTLIATANQGSEATYESGFVIDKFPISRPNLTFSTLTVSNMSPEDSSIYLCSVVKGNYGYTFGSGTRLTVV.

The genes are TRBV5-1 and TRBJ1-1; D is ambiguous. Germline V gene lookup returns CDR1 SGHRS and CDR2 YFSETQ. With 5 bases removed from V and 2 bases from J, the gap between germline ends came to 10 bases. The CDR3 sequence is 13 residues long. As DNA, the CDR3 is TGCGCCAGCAGTGATAGCCTCAACACTGAAGCTTTCTTT. It translates to CASSDSLNTEAFF.

The rearrangement uses TRBV29-1 and TRBJ1-1; D is ambiguous. The germline V gene encodes CDR1 SQVTM and CDR2 ANQGSEA. The germline V and J ends were trimmed by 6 bases and 2 bases, with 13 bases remaining between them. CDR3 length equals 13 residues. The CDR3 DNA is TGCAGCGTCCACCTGACGGATAACACTGAAGCTTTCTTT. Amino acid sequence: CSVHLTDNTEAFF.

This clone has more than one count but fewer than ten. The rearrangement joins TRBV2 to TRBJ1-3; no clear D gene. There are 15 residues in the CDR3. Trimming left V 5 bases short and J 3 bases short, with 14 bases between. Germline CDR1 reads SNHLY; CDR2 reads FYNNEI. CDR3 sequence (DNA): TGTGCCAGCAGTCAAACCGGGGTTCATGGAAACACCATATATTTT. Translated: CASSQTGVHGNTIYF.

The chain employs TRBV7-2 and TRBJ2-5, with D possibly TRBD2 on 6 matching bases. The germline CDR1 and CDR2 sequences are SGHTA and FQGNSA. The CDR3 covers 14 residues. Trimming cost V 1 base and J 5 bases, with 11 bases left between them. This CDR3 is CASSLGGVAETQYF. The CDR3 DNA sequence: TGTGCCAGCAGCTTAGGCGGGGTGGCTGAGACCCAGTACTTC.

This clone has just one count. The chain joins TRBV5-1 to TRBJ2-7; D remains unclear. CDR3 length: 13 amino acids. Trimming cost V 4 bases and J 2 bases, with 10 bases left between them. In germline, CDR1 is SGHRS, CDR2 YFSETQ. CDR3 residues: CASSLTGPYEQYF. The CDR3 nucleotides are TGCGCCAGCAGCCTTACGGGCCCCTACGAGCAGTACTTC. Complete variable domain (other parts from reference TRBV5-1 and TRBJ2-7): KAGVTQTPRYLIKTRGQQVTLSCSPISGHRSVSWYQQTPGQGLQFLFEYFSETQRNKGNFPGRFSGRQFSNSRSEMNVSTLELGDSALYLCASSLTGPYEQYFGPGTRLTVT.

The chain joins TRBV30 to TRBJ1-1, with D possibly being TRBD1 (5 bases). There are 16 residues in the CDR3. Germline V gene sequence: CDR1 GTSNPN, CDR2 SVGIG (reference sequence). V was clipped by 2 bases and J by 5 bases, with 21 bases between them. The CDR3 loop reads CAWSPPRQRGETEAFF. The CDR3 DNA reads as TGTGCCTGGAGTCCTCCGAGACAGCGGGGAGAGACTGAAGCTTTCTTT.

V and J are TRBV28 and TRBJ2-7; D possibly matches TRBD1 or TRBD2 (6 bases each). This CDR3 region has 16 residues. V was pared by 6 bases and J by 1 base, with 19 bases between. Looked up from germline, CDR1 is MDHEN and CDR2 is SYDVKM. The CDR3 reads CASRGGGVDGSYEQYF. The DNA for the CDR3 is TGTGCCAGCAGGGGGGGCGGAGTGGACGGATCCTACGAGCAGTACTTC.

The chain uses TRBV4-2 and TRBJ1-5; D not certain. V was pared by 0 bases and J by 5 bases, with 14 bases between. The CDR3 sequence is 16 residues long. CDR1 is LGHNA, CDR2 YNFKEQ, per germline. CDR3 sequence reads: CASSQDPTPGDQPQHF. The CDR3 bases are TGTGCCAGCAGCCAAGACCCGACCCCGGGCGATCAGCCCCAGCATTTT.

This clone was counted between two and nine times. The gene calls are TRBV30 and TRBJ1-4; D is undetermined. The V end was cut by 2 bases, the J end by 7 bases, with 17 bases between. CDR3 length: 15 amino acids. The germline CDR1 and CDR2 sequences are GTSNPN and SVGIG (reference sequence). The CDR3 DNA reads TGTGCCTGGAGTTCTGACGTGAACTTAGTTGAAAAACTGTTTTTT. It specifies CAWSSDVNLVEKLFF. Combining the CDR3 with reference TRBV30 and TRBJ1-4 gives the whole variable domain SQTIHQWPATLVQPVGSPLSLECTVEGTSNPNLYWYRQAAGRGLQLLFYSVGIGQISSEVPQNLSASRPQDRQFILSSKKLLLSDSGFYLCAWSSDVNLVEKLFFGSGTQLSVL.

The chain couples TRBV29-1 to TRBJ2-1, with 8 nucleotides matching TRBD2. The V segment lost 5 bases and the J segment 2 bases; nucleotides outside the gene matches: 2. CDR1 and CDR2 from the germline V gene are SQVTM and ANQGSEA. This CDR3 is 13 amino acids long. The chain's CDR3 is CSVQGLAYNEQFF. The CDR3 bases are TGCAGCGTTCAGGGACTAGCCTACAATGAGCAGTTCTTC.

The V call is TRBV6-5, the J call TRBJ1-1; weak D call: TRBD1 (5 bases). Trimming took off 4 bases at V and 3 bases at J, with 6 bases between the two ends. CDR1 is MNHEY and CDR2 is SVGAGI in the germline V gene. CDR3 length: 12 residues. The CDR3 DNA follows: TGTGCCAGCAGTTTGGGGGACACTGAAGCTTTCTTT. It specifies CASSLGDTEAFF.

The chain employs TRBV28 and TRBJ1-4; 9 nucleotides align to TRBD1. V shed 6 bases and J 8 bases; nucleotides not matched to a gene: 7. This CDR3 is built from 14 residues. Germline V gene sequence: CDR1 MDHEN, CDR2 SYDVKM. CDR3 bases: TGTGCCAGCAGCAAACAGGGGGCGCGAGAAAAACTGTTTTTT. This gives the protein CASSKQGAREKLFF. Based on the CDR3 plus reference TRBV28 and TRBJ1-4, the full variable domain is DVKVTQSSRYLVKRTGEKVFLECVQDMDHENMFWYRQDPGLGLRLIYFSYDVKMKEKGDIPEGYSVSREKKERFSLILESASTNQTSMYLCASSKQGAREKLFFGSGTQLSVL.

V is TRBV7-2 and J is TRBJ1-5; D is ambiguous. This CDR3 is built from 13 residues. Per germline, CDR1 SGHTA and CDR2 FQGNSA. The V gene lost 8 bases and the J gene lost 5 bases, with 13 bases spanning the gap. This chain's CDR3 is CASAGRVDQPQHF. Written as DNA, the CDR3 is TGTGCCAGCGCTGGCCGGGTCGATCAGCCCCAGCATTTT.

The chain combines TRBV6-5 with TRBJ2-7; D gene unclear. Near its end, the DNA agrees better with TRBJ2-1, so the J call may be wrong. The CDR3 sequence is 13 residues long. The germline V gene encodes CDR1 MNHEY and CDR2 SVGAGI. The CDR3 region has the DNA TGTGCCAGCAGTTTCGGGTTATACAATGAGCAGTTCTTC. The encoded protein is CASSFGLYNEQFF.

The rearrangement joins TRBV30 to TRBJ1-4, with 7 bases that match TRBD1. CDR3 length: 15 residues. Germline CDR1 GTSNPN, CDR2 SVGIG (reference sequence). Trimming cost V 0 bases and J 4 bases; bases outside gene matches: 5. CDR3 nucleotides: TGTGCCTGGAGTGTAGGACCAGGGGGTAATGAAAAACTGTTTTTT. Translating gives CAWSVGPGGNEKLFF.

This clone was recorded a few times. The V gene is TRBV7-2, the J gene TRBJ2-2; possibly TRBD1 for D (6 bases). With 2 bases removed from V and 7 bases from J, the gap between germline ends came to 11 bases. CDR1 is SGHTA, CDR2 FQGNSA, per germline. The CDR3 spans 14 residues. CDR3 loop: CASSLNRAFGELFF. The CDR3 bases are TGTGCCAGCAGCTTAAACAGGGCATTCGGGGAGCTGTTTTTT.